These T cell receptor beta chains were read from a single sample in a study of human T cells and chemical hapten exposure. TCRdb re-called the RACE reads with MiXCR, one entry per CDR3 protein. The data hold 79,000 or so distinct CDR3 sequences, with approximately 32% observed a single time. Sequenced material: whole blood, taken in connection with sensitization to the hapten diphenylcyclopropenone (DPC). The receptors were gathered from a man aged 40-55 years with alopecia areata. Some clones in this sample may be carry-over from other donors' samples. Both conserved end residues are part of each CDR3. Fields, in order: J gene, D gene, clone size, V gene, CDR3 protein, CDR3 DNA. The D gene is left open where the match is weak. Only some rows state a clone size, as once, few, many or a class for expanded clones.

TRBJ2-1 NA NA TRBV21-1 CASSNGKREGKYNEQFF TGTGCCAGCAGCAATGGAAAGCGGGAGGGCAAATACAATGAGCAGTTCTTC
TRBJ2-1 NA NA TRBV20-1 CSARESGTVNYNEQFF TGCAGTGCTAGGGAAAGCGGGACAGTGAATTACAATGAGCAGTTCTTC
TRBJ2-3 NA few TRBV5-1 CASSLGASITDTQYF TGCGCCAGCAGCTTAGGCGCTAGTATCACAGATACGCAGTATTTT
TRBJ2-4 TRBD2 NA TRBV4-1 CASSPGGASGRRNIQYF TGCGCCAGCAGCCCTGGGGGGGCTAGCGGGAGGAGGAACATTCAGTACTTC
TRBJ2-5 NA few TRBV7-3 CASSWGPDGETQYF TGTGCCAGCAGCTGGGGGCCAGATGGCGAGACCCAGTACTTC
TRBJ2-6 TRBD1 NA TRBV11-1 CASSTYGTGLSSGANVLTF TGTGCCAGCAGCACCTACGGGACAGGCCTCAGCTCTGGGGCCAACGTCCTGACTTTC
TRBJ1-1 TRBD1 NA TRBV7-2 CASSPARGRGEAFF TGTGCCAGCAGCCCTGCCAGGGGGAGGGGTGAAGCTTTCTTT
TRBJ2-7 TRBD2 few TRBV7-9 CASSLVGSGSGEQYF TGTGCCAGCAGCTTAGTTGGTAGCGGGAGTGGCGAGCAGTACTTC
TRBJ2-6 TRBD1 few TRBV12-3/TRBV12-4 CASSRRGFPGANVLTF TGTGCCAGCAGCCGCAGGGGGTTCCCTGGGGCCAACGTCCTGACTTTC
TRBJ2-3 TRBD2 NA TRBV6-6 CASSYGLAGSQDTQYF TGTGCCAGCAGTTACGGGCTAGCGGGATCCCAAGATACGCAGTATTTT
TRBJ2-1 TRBD2 NA TRBV4-3 CASSQAGGGKEQFF TGCGCCAGCAGCCAAGCGGGAGGGGGTAAGGAGCAGTTCTTC
TRBJ2-3 NA few TRBV27 CASIKNMGAATLRTDTQYF TGTGCCAGCATCAAAAACATGGGGGCCGCTACGCTTCGCACAGATACGCAGTATTTT
TRBJ1-6 NA few TRBV12-3/TRBV12-4 CASSLMMWNSPLHF TGTGCCAGCAGTTTAATGATGTGGAATTCACCCCTCCACTTT
TRBJ2-3 TRBD2 NA TRBV28 CASSFGTSGSQGDTQYF TGTGCCAGCAGTTTCGGGACTAGCGGGAGTCAGGGAGATACGCAGTATTTT
TRBJ2-7 TRBD2 few TRBV12-3/TRBV12-4 CASSAGLAGATEQYF TGTGCCAGCAGTGCCGGACTAGCGGGAGCAACCGAGCAGTACTTC
TRBJ2-5 TRBD1 NA TRBV20-1 CSATMDRGETQYF TGCAGTGCTACGATGGACAGGGGAGAGACCCAGTACTTC
TRBJ1-1 NA NA TRBV6-5 CASSFQGNTEAFF TGTGCCAGCAGCTTCCAGGGGAACACTGAAGCTTTCTTT
TRBJ2-2 NA NA TRBV28 CASSPGTRRTGELFF TGTGCCAGCAGTCCCGGGACACGTAGGACCGGGGAGCTGTTTTTT
TRBJ2-2 TRBD2 few TRBV5-5 CASSLTGTSGRSGELFF TGTGCCAGCAGCTTAACCGGGACTAGCGGGAGAAGCGGGGAGCTGTTTTTT
TRBJ1-1 TRBD1 NA TRBV4-1 CASSQDWAGGANTEAFF TGCGCCAGCAGCCAAGATTGGGCAGGGGGCGCGAACACTGAAGCTTTCTTT
TRBJ1-3 NA NA TRBV6-5 CATRPSSGNTIYF TGTGCCACTAGGCCGAGCTCTGGAAACACCATATATTTT
TRBJ2-4 NA NA TRBV6-2/TRBV6-3 CASTKNVLAKNIQYF TGTGCCAGCACAAAAAACGTCCTAGCCAAAAACATTCAGTACTTC
TRBJ2-3 NA NA TRBV28 CASSFLGGALDTQYF TGTGCCAGCAGTTTTTTGGGGGGAGCTCTAGATACGCAGTATTTT
TRBJ2-7 NA NA TRBV4-2 CASSQDLDQGRTQYF TGTGCCAGCAGCCAAGATTTGGACCAGGGAAGAACTCAGTACTTC
TRBJ2-1 TRBD2 NA TRBV5-4 CASSLVAGGPLIWREFF TGTGCCAGCAGCTTGGTAGCGGGAGGGCCACTGATCTGGAGGGAGTTCTTC
TRBJ2-7 TRBD1 NA TRBV28 CASNGQGVYEQYF TGTGCCAGCAACGGACAGGGAGTTTACGAGCAGTACTTC
TRBJ1-6 NA many TRBV18 CASSPVGQGQSPLHF TGTGCCAGCTCACCAGTCGGGCAGGGACAATCACCCCTCCACTTT
TRBJ1-5 NA NA TRBV29-1 CSVTQGTNQPQHF TGCAGCGTTACACAAGGAACGAATCAGCCCCAGCATTTT
TRBJ2-1 TRBD2 NA TRBV7-7 CAVSGVTDEQFF TGTGCCGTAAGCGGGGTTACAGATGAGCAGTTCTTC
TRBJ1-6 TRBD1 NA TRBV16 CASSRDREGSPLHF TGTGCCAGCAGCCGGGACAGGGAGGGGTCACCCCTCCACTTT
TRBJ1-5 TRBD1 few TRBV6-5 CASSYSGTGGQPQHF TGTGCCAGCAGTTACTCTGGGACAGGTGGTCAGCCCCAGCATTTT
TRBJ2-1 TRBD1 NA TRBV19 CASSIGGQGTYNEQFF TGTGCCAGTAGTATCGGCGGACAGGGTACCTACAATGAGCAGTTCTTC
TRBJ1-4 TRBD1 few TRBV12-3/TRBV12-4 CASNPQGATNEKLFF TGTGCCAGCAATCCTCAGGGGGCCACTAATGAAAAACTGTTTTTT
TRBJ1-1 NA few TRBV5-6 CASSWGSEAFF TGTGCCAGCAGCTGGGGGTCTGAAGCTTTCTTT
TRBJ2-3 TRBD2 NA TRBV12-3/TRBV12-4 CASSRTSGRTDTQYF TGTGCCAGCAGTCGGACTAGCGGGAGAACAGATACGCAGTATTTT
TRBJ2-2 TRBD2 NA TRBV28 CASSLPGGLANTGELFF TGTGCCAGCAGTTTACCCGGGGGACTAGCGAACACCGGGGAGCTGTTTTTT
TRBJ2-1 TRBD2 few TRBV20-1 CSARAQSGGPYNEQFF TGCAGTGCTCGGGCTCAGAGCGGGGGGCCCTACAATGAGCAGTTCTTC
TRBJ2-3 TRBD2 NA TRBV20-1 CSASRPGLAVLGDTQYF TGCAGTGCTAGCCGTCCGGGACTAGCGGTTTTGGGGGATACGCAGTATTTT
TRBJ1-5 TRBD1 few TRBV5-5 CASSFGTGIMGNQPQHF TGTGCCAGCAGCTTCGGGACAGGGATAATGGGCAATCAGCCCCAGCATTTT
TRBJ2-7 NA few TRBV27 CASRPTGSYEQYF TGTGCCAGCAGACCGACCGGGTCCTACGAGCAGTACTTC
TRBJ2-7 NA few TRBV10-2 CASRASPWYEQYF TGCGCCAGCAGGGCAAGCCCTTGGTACGAGCAGTACTTC
TRBJ1-1 NA NA TRBV7-2 CASSPSTANTEAFF TGTGCCAGCAGCCCATCAACGGCTAACACTGAAGCTTTCTTT
TRBJ1-5 NA few TRBV12-3/TRBV12-4 CASSSTGMTRQPQHF TGTGCCAGCAGTAGCACAGGGATGACACGGCAGCCCCAGCATTTT
TRBJ2-7 NA NA TRBV7-7 CASSASGLTEQYF TGTGCCAGCAGCGCCTCGGGGCTTACCGAGCAGTACTTC
TRBJ2-3 NA few TRBV6-5 CASRLITTDTQYF TGTGCCAGCCGACTGATTACCACAGATACGCAGTATTTT
TRBJ2-5 TRBD1 NA TRBV29-1 CSLATGSTAETQYF TGCAGCTTAGCGACAGGGAGTACAGCGGAGACCCAGTACTTC
TRBJ2-1 NA few TRBV27 CASSRGYNEQFF TGTGCCAGCAGTCGGGGGTACAATGAGCAGTTCTTC